The 21 T cell receptor beta chains reported below all come from one sample, sequenced in a study of cytomegalovirus exposure and HLA in healthy donors. PCR used 60 Vbeta primers and 13 Jbeta primers. The method was immunoSEQ multiplex PCR; TCRdb's version includes in-frame clones alone and lacks a portion of them. This table holds around 170,000 clones, less than 80% found once. The sample comprised PBMCs. These receptors were obtained from a man younger than 35 in good health and CMV-seronegative.

The V call is TRBV18, the J call TRBJ1-6; D call uncertain. The V end was cut by 1 base, the J end by 5 bases, with 6 bases between. The CDR3 totals 14 residues. Per the germline V gene, CDR1 is KGHSH and CDR2 is LQKENI. DNA of the CDR3: TGTGCCAGCTCACCACTGGGCAATAATTCACCCCTCCACTTT. Its protein is CASSPLGNNSPLHF.

The rearrangement links TRBV5-1 to TRBJ2-3; 8 bases are shared with TRBD1. V shed 2 bases, J shed 2 bases, and the junction held 16 bases outside the gene matches. In germline, CDR1 is SGHRS, CDR2 YFSETQ. CDR3 size: 19 residues. The CDR3 DNA reads TGCGCCAGCAGCTTCTTTGTTTCGGTTCAGGGGGCCTACACAGATACGCAGTATTTT. Protein product: CASSFFVSVQGAYTDTQYF.

This chain joins TRBV29-1 and TRBJ2-1; 12 bases line up with TRBD2. The CDR3 sequence is 15 residues long. V trimming: 5 bases; J trimming: 4 bases; junction bases outside the gene matches: 6. Per the germline V gene, CDR1 is SQVTM and CDR2 is ANQGSEA. The CDR3, as DNA: TGCAGCGTTACTCTAGCGGGAGGGCCGTACAATGAGCAGTTCTTC. It encodes CSVTLAGGPYNEQFF.

The rearrangement joins TRBV9 to TRBJ1-2; D ambiguous. This CDR3 is built from 12 residues. V was shortened by 4 bases and J by 6 bases, with 10 bases between the two germline ends. Germline CDR1 SGDLS, CDR2 YYNGEE. The CDR3 DNA reads as TGTGCCAGCAGCTCCGGCGGGGATGGCTACACCTTC. It is translated as CASSSGGDGYTF.

The chain links TRBV15 to TRBJ1-3; TRBD1 might be the D (6 bases). There are 14 residues in the CDR3. Germline CDR1 reads LNHNV; CDR2 reads YYDKDF (reference sequence). Trimming removed 2 bases from V and 2 bases from J, with 7 bases in between. The DNA of the CDR3 is TGTGCCACCAGCAGAAGGGGGACTGGAAACACCATATATTTT. Protein: CATSRRGTGNTIYF.

The chain combines TRBV18 with TRBJ1-2, with 10 bases fitting TRBD1. CDR1 and CDR2 (germline): KGHSH, LQKENI. The CDR3 length is 16 residues. V lost 3 bases, J lost 2 bases, and 6 bases stayed unmatched. CDR3 residues: CASSPDRGGLNYGYTF. CDR3 in DNA: TGTGCCAGCTCACCGGACAGGGGGGGTTTAAACTATGGCTACACCTTC.

The gene calls are TRBV27 and TRBJ1-4, with D tentatively TRBD1 (5 bases). Germline V CDR1 and CDR2: MNHEY, SMNVEV (reference sequence). The CDR3 has 14 residues. V was trimmed by 8 bases and J by 3 bases, leaving 13 bases between them. The CDR3 reads CASGGSAANEKLFF. As DNA, the CDR3 is TGTGCCAGCGGGGGGTCGGCGGCTAATGAAAAACTGTTTTTT. Complete variable domain (other parts from reference TRBV27 and TRBJ1-4): EAQVTQNPRYLITVTGKKLTVTCSQNMNHEYMSWYRQDPGLGLRQIYYSMNVEVTDKGDVPEGYKVSRKEKRNFPLILESPSPNQTSLYFCASGGSAANEKLFFGSGTQLSVL.

This clone was found a few times. The chain employs TRBV19 and TRBJ2-7, with TRBD2 matching 9 bases. The CDR3 extends over 15 amino acids. V lost 4 bases to trimming and J lost 4 bases; unmatched junction nucleotides: 8. In germline, CDR1 is LNHDA, CDR2 SQIVND (reference sequence). DNA for the CDR3: TGTGCCAGTAGTAATAGCGGGGGATTTATTTACGAGCAGTACTTC. Protein product: CASSNSGGFIYEQYF.

This clone is a singleton in its sample. The V gene is TRBV13, the J gene TRBJ2-1, with D possibly matching TRBD1 (6 bases). The CDR3 is 13 amino acids. Germline values: CDR1 PRHDT, CDR2 FYEKMQ (reference sequence). The V and J ends lost 2 bases and 7 bases respectively, with 9 bases between them. DNA of the CDR3: TGTGCCAGCAGCTTAAGGGGGATGAATGAGCAGTTCTTC. Translation: CASSLRGMNEQFF.

V gene TRBV5-1 combines with J gene TRBJ2-1, with 14 positions matching TRBD2. Trimming cost V 4 bases and J 2 bases; bases outside gene matches: 11. Germline CDR1 SGHRS, CDR2 YFSETQ. The CDR3 is 19 amino acids. Written as DNA, the CDR3 is TGCGCCAGCAGCCGGGCTGGGACTAGCGGGGGAACTACCTACAATGAGCAGTTCTTC. Translated, it gives CASSRAGTSGGTTYNEQFF.

The chain is built from TRBV10-3 and TRBJ2-5; weak D call: TRBD1 (5 bases). CDR3 length: 13 amino acids. The germline V gene encodes CDR1 ENHRY and CDR2 SYGVKD. V was trimmed by 6 bases and J by 4 bases, leaving 12 bases between them. CDR3 sequence (DNA): TGTGCCATCAGCCCAGGGATGGGAGAGACCCAGTACTTC. Protein: CAISPGMGETQYF.

This clone has a single count. The chain has TRBV5-7 and TRBJ2-2; 7 bases are shared with TRBD1. TRBV5-7 is sorted into the ORF group, with uncertain function. CDR3 length: 16 amino acids. V gave up 6 bases and J gave up 1 base; unmatched junction bases: 9. The CDR3 sequence is CASTPDRALNTGELFF. CDR3 DNA: TGTGCCAGCACCCCAGACAGGGCCTTGAACACCGGGGAGCTGTTTTTT.

The chain links TRBV9 to TRBJ1-1; tentatively, D is TRBD1 (6 bases). CDR1 is SGDLS, CDR2 YYNGEE, per germline. There are 15 residues in the CDR3. V was clipped by 0 bases and J by 5 bases, with 14 bases between them. CDR3 DNA sequence: TGTGCCAGCAGCGTAGGGGACACCCGAGGGACTGAAGCTTTCTTT. This gives the protein CASSVGDTRGTEAFF.

CDR3 DNA: TGTGCCAGCAGTGCGGACAGGGCCTACGAGCAGTACTTC. It is translated as CASSADRAYEQYF. The V and J genes are TRBV6-1 and TRBJ2-7; 8 bases fit TRBD1. The CDR3 is 13 amino acids. The V and J ends lost 4 bases and 2 bases, in that order; junction bases with no gene match: 1. The germline CDR1 and CDR2 sequences are MNHNS and SASEGT.

V gene TRBV18 combines with J gene TRBJ2-7; a possible D gene is TRBD1 (6 bases). CDR1 is KGHSH and CDR2 is LQKENI in the germline V gene. This CDR3 is built from 14 residues. Trimming removed 6 bases at V and 3 bases at J, with 15 bases between. Written as DNA, the CDR3 is TGTGCCAGCTCCTTCCAGGGGATGGACTACGAGCAGTACTTC. This gives the protein CASSFQGMDYEQYF. Filled out from reference TRBV18 and TRBJ2-7, the complete variable domain reads NAGVMQNPRHLVRRRGQEARLRCSPMKGHSHVYWYRQLPEEGLKFMVYLQKENIIDESGMPKERFSAEFPKEGPSILRIQQVVRGDSAAYFCASSFQGMDYEQYFGPGTRLTVT.

V and J are TRBV9 and TRBJ1-4; D is unclear. Germline CDR1 and CDR2: SGDLS and YYNGEE. V gave up 0 bases and J gave up 5 bases, with 11 bases separating them. This CDR3 has 15 residues. CDR3 nucleotides: TGTGCCAGCAGCGTAGTGGCAGAAATCAATGAAAAACTGTTTTTT. Amino acid sequence: CASSVVAEINEKLFF.

This clone appeared once. CDR3: CASSYARESETQYF. CDR3 bases: TGTGCCAGCAGTTACGCCAGGGAATCCGAGACCCAGTACTTC. This rearrangement joins TRBV6-5 to TRBJ2-5; D may be TRBD1 (5 bases). The CDR3 runs to 14 residues. V was trimmed by 2 bases and J by 5 bases, leaving 12 bases between them. The germline V gene has CDR1 MNHEY and CDR2 SVGAGI.

This clone came up a few times. V is TRBV7-9 and J is TRBJ1-2, with 7 bases aligning to TRBD1. This CDR3 is built from 12 residues. V was clipped by 5 bases and J by 8 bases; unmatched bases: 5. Germline CDR1 SEHNR, CDR2 FQNEAQ (reference sequence). The CDR3 loop is CASSHRGKGYTF. The CDR3, as DNA: TGTGCCAGCAGCCACAGGGGAAAGGGCTACACCTTC.

The chain combines TRBV7-6 with TRBJ1-1; a possible D gene is TRBD1 (6 bases). The CDR3 consists of 15 residues. With 5 bases removed from V and 0 bases from J, the gap between germline ends came to 13 bases. CDR1 and CDR2 from the germline V gene are SGHVS and FNYEAQ. CDR3 nucleotide sequence: TGTGCCAGCAGCCTGGGGACATTCATGAACACTGAAGCTTTCTTT. Residues: CASSLGTFMNTEAFF.

Here the CDR3 reads CASSLSTWRGNEQYF. DNA of the CDR3: TGTGCCAGCAGTTTATCGACCTGGCGCGGAAACGAGCAGTACTTC. The chain uses TRBV27 and TRBJ2-7, with no clear D. Trimming stripped 0 bases from V and 5 bases from J, with 14 bases between. CDR1 and CDR2 from the germline V gene are MNHEY and SMNVEV (reference sequence). The CDR3 runs 15 residues.

The chain employs TRBV27 and TRBJ2-6, with TRBD1 as a possible D gene (5 bases). V was trimmed by 2 bases and J by 3 bases, leaving 14 bases between them. Looked up from germline, CDR1 is MNHEY and CDR2 is SMNVEV (reference sequence). The CDR3 has 17 amino acids. DNA for the CDR3: TGTGCCAGCAGTTTACAGGGAAGACGACGTGGGGCCAACGTCCTGACTTTC. Residues: CASSLQGRRRGANVLTF.